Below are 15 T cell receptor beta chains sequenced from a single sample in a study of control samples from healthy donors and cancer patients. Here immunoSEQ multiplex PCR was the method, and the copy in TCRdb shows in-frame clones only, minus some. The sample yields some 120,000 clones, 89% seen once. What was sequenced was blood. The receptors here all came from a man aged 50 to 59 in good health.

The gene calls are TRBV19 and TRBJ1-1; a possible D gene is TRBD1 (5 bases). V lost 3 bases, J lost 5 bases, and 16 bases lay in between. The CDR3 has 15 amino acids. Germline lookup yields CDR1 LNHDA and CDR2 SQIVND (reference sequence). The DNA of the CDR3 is TGTGCCAGTAGTATGGCGGACATTTGGGGAACTGAAGCTTTCTTT. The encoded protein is CASSMADIWGTEAFF. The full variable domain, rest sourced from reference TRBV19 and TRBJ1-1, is DGGITQSPKYLFRKEGQNVTLSCEQNLNHDAMYWYRQDPGQGLRLIYYSQIVNDFQKGDIAEGYSVSREKKESFPLTVTSAQKNPTAFYLCASSMADIWGTEAFFGQGTRLTVV.

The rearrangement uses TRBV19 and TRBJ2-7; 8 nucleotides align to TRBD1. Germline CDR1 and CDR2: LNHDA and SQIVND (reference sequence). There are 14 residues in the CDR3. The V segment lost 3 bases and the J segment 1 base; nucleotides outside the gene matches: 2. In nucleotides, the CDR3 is TGTGCCAGTAGTATCGGACAGGGATCCTACGAGCAGTACTTC. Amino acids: CASSIGQGSYEQYF.

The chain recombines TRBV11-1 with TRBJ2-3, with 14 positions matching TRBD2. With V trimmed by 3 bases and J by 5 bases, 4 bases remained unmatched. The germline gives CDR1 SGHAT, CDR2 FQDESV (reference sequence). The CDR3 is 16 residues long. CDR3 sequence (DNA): TGTGCCAGCAGCTTTGGGACTAGCGGGGGTGAAGATACGCAGTATTTT. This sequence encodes CASSFGTSGGEDTQYF.

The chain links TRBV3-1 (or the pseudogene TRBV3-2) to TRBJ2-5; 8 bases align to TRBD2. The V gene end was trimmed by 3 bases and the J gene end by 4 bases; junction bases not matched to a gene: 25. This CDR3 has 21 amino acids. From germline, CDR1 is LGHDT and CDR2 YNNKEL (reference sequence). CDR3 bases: TGTGCCAGCAGCCAGCCCCCCTTAGCGGGGCTAGGTCGTACTTTTAGAGAGACCCAGTACTTC. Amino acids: CASSQPPLAGLGRTFRETQYF.

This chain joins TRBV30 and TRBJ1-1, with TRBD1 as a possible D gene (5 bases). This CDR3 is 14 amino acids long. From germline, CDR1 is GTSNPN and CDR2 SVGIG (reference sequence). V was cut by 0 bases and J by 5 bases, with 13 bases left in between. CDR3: CAWSVGGARTEAFF. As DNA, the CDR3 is TGTGCCTGGAGTGTAGGCGGGGCGCGAACTGAAGCTTTCTTT.

The DNA for the CDR3 is TGCGCCAGCAGCTTGCTCGGGAATGAGCAGTTCTTC. Translation gives CASSLLGNEQFF. The chain uses TRBV5-1 and TRBJ2-1; no reliable D call. Germline CDR1 is SGHRS and CDR2 is YFSETQ. CDR3 size: 12 residues. V was pared by 1 base and J by 7 bases, with 6 bases between.

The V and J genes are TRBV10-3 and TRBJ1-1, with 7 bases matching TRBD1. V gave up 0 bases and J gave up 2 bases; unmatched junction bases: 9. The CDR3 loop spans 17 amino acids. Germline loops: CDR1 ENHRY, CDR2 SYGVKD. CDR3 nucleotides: TGTGCCATCAGTGAGTCAAGGGGGCGAGAAGGAAACACTGAAGCTTTCTTT. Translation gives CAISESRGREGNTEAFF.

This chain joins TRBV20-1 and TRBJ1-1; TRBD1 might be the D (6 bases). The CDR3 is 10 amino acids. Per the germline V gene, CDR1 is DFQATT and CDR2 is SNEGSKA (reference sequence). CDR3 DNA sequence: TGCCAGTCATCAGGGACATTGGCTTTCTTT. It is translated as CQSSGTLAFF.

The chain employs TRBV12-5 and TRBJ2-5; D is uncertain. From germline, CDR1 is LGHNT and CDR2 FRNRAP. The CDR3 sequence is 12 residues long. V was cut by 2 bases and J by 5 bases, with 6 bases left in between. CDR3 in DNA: TGTGCTAGTGGTTTGCAGACGGAGACCCAGTACTTC. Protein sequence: CASGLQTETQYF. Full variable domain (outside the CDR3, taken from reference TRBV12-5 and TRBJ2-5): DARVTQTPRHKVTEMGQEVTMRCQPILGHNTVFWYRQTMMQGLELLAYFRNRAPLDDSGMPKDRFSAEMPDATLATLKIQPSEPRDSAVYFCASGLQTETQYFGPGTRLLVL.

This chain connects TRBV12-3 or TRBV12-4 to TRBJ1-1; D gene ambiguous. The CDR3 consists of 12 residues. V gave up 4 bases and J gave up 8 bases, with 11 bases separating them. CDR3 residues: CASSYPGREAFF. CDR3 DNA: TGTGCCAGCAGTTACCCGGGGAGGGAAGCTTTCTTT.

The CDR3 DNA reads TGCGCCAGCCGGGACAGTGAGAATGAAAAACTGTTTTTT. Encoded protein: CASRDSENEKLFF. This chain joins TRBV5-1 and TRBJ1-4; 7 positions agree with TRBD1. This CDR3 has 13 residues. CDR1 and CDR2 (germline): SGHRS, YFSETQ. V lost 7 bases to trimming and J lost 5 bases; unmatched junction nucleotides: 5.

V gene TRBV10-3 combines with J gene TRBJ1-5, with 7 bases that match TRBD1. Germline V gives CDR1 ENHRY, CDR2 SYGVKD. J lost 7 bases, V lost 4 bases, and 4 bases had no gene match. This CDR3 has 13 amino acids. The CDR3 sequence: CAISGTGSQPQHF. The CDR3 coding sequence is TGTGCCATCAGTGGGACAGGCAGCCAGCCCCAGCATTTT.

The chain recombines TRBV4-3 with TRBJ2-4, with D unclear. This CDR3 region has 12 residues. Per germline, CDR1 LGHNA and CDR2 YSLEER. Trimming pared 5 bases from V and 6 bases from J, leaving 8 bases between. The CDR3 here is CASSARANIQYF. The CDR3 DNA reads TGCGCCAGCAGCGCTCGGGCAAACATTCAGTACTTC.

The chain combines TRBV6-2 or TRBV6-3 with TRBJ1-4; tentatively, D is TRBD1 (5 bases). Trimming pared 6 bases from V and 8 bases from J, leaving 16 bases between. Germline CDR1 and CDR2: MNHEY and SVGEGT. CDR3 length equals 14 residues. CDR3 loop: CASSSTGNSEKLFF. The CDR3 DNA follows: TGTGCCAGCAGCTCCACAGGAAACTCAGAAAAACTGTTTTTT.

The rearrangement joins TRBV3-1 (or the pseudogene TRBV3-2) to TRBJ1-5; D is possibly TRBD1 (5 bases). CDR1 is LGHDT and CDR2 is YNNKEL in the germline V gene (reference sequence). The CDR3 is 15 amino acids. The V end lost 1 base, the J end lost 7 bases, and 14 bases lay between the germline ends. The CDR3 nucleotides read TGTGCCAGCAGCCAAGGATCGGGGACGGGCCAGCCCCAGCATTTT. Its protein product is CASSQGSGTGQPQHF.